Listed here are 30 T cell receptor beta chains from one sample, sequenced in a study of Ad26.COV2.S vaccination and SARS-CoV-2 variants (dated by TCRdb to the early 2020s). Library preparation used the immunoSEQ multiplex PCR assay. Held by TCRdb, this immuneACCESS table contains in-frame sequences only and omits some clones. Under half of the omission traces to an unresolved V gene where checked; the cause of the rest is unknown. The sample table contains about 390,000 clones; only one count was recorded for roughly nine tenths of them. About 3.6% of the sample is taken by the ten largest. The sample's treatment or condition label, in plain terms: around 19 received Ad26.COV2.S at low or high dose, single or two shots; about 5 received placebo; per-sample allocation not given. Repertoires of vaccine and placebo recipients were sequenced from samples taken on day 63 after the first injection. The sample was peripheral blood, taken in a trial of Ad26.COV2.S vaccine versus placebo. The receptor set was obtained from a person between 18 and 65 years old who received the Ad26.COV2.S COVID-19 vaccine or a placebo.

V usage is TRBV5-5 and J usage is TRBJ1-3; possible D gene TRBD1, 6 bases. The CDR3 has 15 amino acids. The V end was cut by 2 bases, the J end by 2 bases, with 11 bases between. Per germline, CDR1 SGHKS and CDR2 YYEKEE (reference sequence). CDR3 DNA sequence: TGTGCCAGCAGCTTTCTACAGGGAACTGGAAACACCATATATTTT. This gives the protein CASSFLQGTGNTIYF.

The J gene is TRBJ2-4, the V gene TRBV5-4; D is ambiguous. The V gene lost 0 bases and the J gene lost 10 bases, with 5 bases spanning the gap. The CDR3 consists of 11 residues. Germline loops: CDR1 SGHNT, CDR2 YYREEE (reference sequence). CDR3: CASSLGGIQYF. The CDR3 DNA sequence: TGTGCCAGCAGCTTGGGTGGGATTCAGTACTTC.

The rearrangement joins TRBV7-8 to TRBJ2-3; D uncertain. CDR1 SGHVS and CDR2 FQNEAQ come from the germline V gene. There are 15 residues in the CDR3. Trimming shortened V by 1 base and J by 1 base, and 9 bases separated the two germline ends. For the CDR3, the DNA is TGTGCCAGCAGCTTAGTTGGATCCCGCACAGATACGCAGTATTTT. Translation: CASSLVGSRTDTQYF.

The chain links TRBV10-3 to TRBJ2-7; weak D call: TRBD1 (5 bases). Germline V gene lookup returns CDR1 ENHRY and CDR2 SYGVKD. The V end lost 8 bases, the J end lost 3 bases, and 26 bases lay between the germline ends. This CDR3 contains 17 residues. The DNA of the CDR3 is TGTGCCATCCGGTTTCTTCTTCTCAGGGTTAGGTACTACGAGCAGTACTTC. Encoded protein: CAIRFLLLRVRYYEQYF.

This clone was seen once. V usage is TRBV21-1 and J usage is TRBJ1-2; the table gives TRBD1 as D, unverified against the DNA. TRBV21-1 constitutes a pseudogene. The CDR3 totals 16 residues. The CDR3 spells CASTVVSGHHYNGYTF. The CDR3, as DNA: TGTGCCAGCACCGTCGTTTCAGGGCATCATTACAATGGCTACACCTTC.

The rearrangement joins TRBV5-5 to TRBJ1-5; a weak D match, TRBD1 (5 bases). Trimming cost V 3 bases and J 4 bases, with 8 bases left between them. Germline lookup yields CDR1 SGHKS and CDR2 YYEKEE (reference sequence). This CDR3 has 13 amino acids. In DNA form, the CDR3 reads TGTGCCAGCAGCTGGGACCTTAATCAGCCCCAGCATTTT. Protein sequence: CASSWDLNQPQHF.

This clone was detected only once. This chain uses TRBV10-3 with TRBJ1-1, with TRBD1 identical over 7 bases. CDR3 size: 15 residues. CDR1 is ENHRY, CDR2 SYGVKD, per germline. The V and J ends lost 6 bases and 1 base, in that order; junction bases with no gene match: 8. The CDR3: CAISDYGTANTEAFF. CDR3 coding DNA: TGTGCCATCAGCGATTACGGGACAGCGAACACTGAAGCTTTCTTT.

The chain combines TRBV4-1 with TRBJ2-5, with 9 positions matching TRBD2. The germline V gene has CDR1 MGHRA and CDR2 YSYEKL. V lost 1 base to trimming and J lost 4 bases; unmatched junction nucleotides: 4. This CDR3 is built from 15 residues. CDR3 coding DNA: TGCGCCAGCAGCCAAGGGGCGGGGGGGCCAGAGACCCAGTACTTC. This sequence encodes CASSQGAGGPETQYF.

This clone has a single count. The chain uses TRBV7-2 and TRBJ2-5; 7 nucleotides align to TRBD2. This CDR3 region has 14 residues. From germline, CDR1 is SGHTA and CDR2 FQGNSA. V dropped 1 base and J dropped 5; count of bases not matched to a gene: 4. The CDR3 DNA is TGTGCCAGCAGCTTAGTGGCCGGGGGGGAGACCCAGTACTTC. Encoded protein: CASSLVAGGETQYF.

The J gene is TRBJ1-1, the V gene TRBV2; tentative D call: TRBD1 (6 bases). The CDR3 extends over 15 amino acids. The V end was cut by 3 bases, the J end by 2 bases, with 13 bases between. The V gene's germline CDR1 is SNHLY and CDR2 FYNNEI. The CDR3 loop reads CASSDRGGSNTEAFF. The CDR3 DNA sequence: TGTGCCAGCAGTGACAGGGGCGGTTCCAACACTGAAGCTTTCTTT.

The rearrangement links TRBV30 to TRBJ1-1, with 9 positions matching TRBD1. Germline CDR1 is GTSNPN and CDR2 is SVGIG (reference sequence). The trim removed 0 bases at V and 5 bases at J, leaving 1 base unmatched. This CDR3 has 13 amino acids. CDR3 sequence (DNA): TGTGCCTGGAGTGTACAGGGGGCTACTGAAGCTTTCTTT. Translation: CAWSVQGATEAFF.

As for this clone: One junction end does not reproduce the germline sequence, and a read error may be involved. The V call is TRBV18, the J call TRBJ2-6; D possibly corresponds to TRBD1 (6 bases). This CDR3 has 18 amino acids. Per germline, CDR1 KGHSH and CDR2 LQKENI. The CDR3, as DNA: TGTGCCAGCGCACCGACAGGCCAGTCTTCCTCTGGGGCCAACGTCCTGACTTTC. Protein: CASAPTGQSSSGANVLTF.

As concerns this clone: At the DNA level, this CDR3 is encoded by other sequences in the same sample as well. V usage is TRBV19 and J usage is TRBJ2-1, with TRBD1 matching over 10 bases. The CDR3 runs 15 residues. The germline V gene has CDR1 LNHDA and CDR2 SQIVND (reference sequence). The V gene end was trimmed by 3 bases and the J gene end by 7 bases; junction bases not matched to a gene: 6. CDR3 sequence reads: CASSIWDRGGNEQFF. The DNA for the CDR3 is TGTGCCAGTAGTATCTGGGACAGGGGAGGGAATGAGCAGTTCTTC.

This clone is categorized as medium-sized (0.01 to 0.1%). This chain joins TRBV5-5 and TRBJ1-2; D is unclear. Trimming cost V 1 base and J 5 bases, with 12 bases left between them. The CDR3 runs 14 residues. In germline, CDR1 is SGHKS, CDR2 YYEKEE (reference sequence). The CDR3 DNA reads as TGTGCCAGCAGCTTGTTTACGGAGGATTATGGCTACACCTTC. It is translated as CASSLFTEDYGYTF.

The chain has TRBV3-1 (or the pseudogene TRBV3-2) and TRBJ2-2, with D maybe TRBD1 (6 bases). This CDR3 is 16 amino acids long. Germline V gene sequence: CDR1 LGHDT, CDR2 YNNKEL (reference sequence). V was shortened by 0 bases and J by 1 base, with 9 bases between the two germline ends. The DNA for the CDR3 is TGTGCCAGCAGCCAAGAAGTGGGACAGAACACCGGGGAGCTGTTTTTT. Translating gives CASSQEVGQNTGELFF.

The V gene is TRBV28, the J gene TRBJ2-1, with 9 bases fitting TRBD1. The CDR3 is 14 residues long. Trimming cost V 6 bases and J 7 bases; bases outside gene matches: 7. CDR1 is MDHEN and CDR2 is SYDVKM in the germline V gene. Written as DNA, the CDR3 is TGTGCCAGCAGCTCACCGGGACAGGGAAATGAGCAGTTCTTC. This translates into CASSSPGQGNEQFF.

The chain is built from TRBV9 and TRBJ1-4; D might be TRBD1 (5 bases). Germline V gene lookup returns CDR1 SGDLS and CDR2 YYNGEE. The CDR3 spans 11 residues. V was pared by 5 bases and J by 8 bases, with 7 bases between. This CDR3 is CASSGGEKLFF. DNA of the CDR3: TGTGCCAGCAGTGGGGGAGAAAAACTGTTTTTT. Complete variable domain (other parts from reference TRBV9 and TRBJ1-4): DSGVTQTPKHLITATGQRVTLRCSPRSGDLSVYWYQQSLDQGLQFLIQYYNGEERAKGNILERFSAQQFPDLHSELNLSSLELGDSALYFCASSGGEKLFFGSGTQLSVL.

The rearrangement uses TRBV5-1 and TRBJ1-3; D is possibly TRBD1 (6 bases). V was shortened by 3 bases and J by 8 bases, with 18 bases between the two germline ends. CDR1 SGHRS and CDR2 YFSETQ come from the germline V gene. The CDR3 runs to 15 residues. In nucleotides, the CDR3 is TGCGCCAGCAGCTGGGGGACGGCTAAGGGGGACACCATATATTTT. This sequence encodes CASSWGTAKGDTIYF.

The J gene is TRBJ2-1, the V gene TRBV6-5; TRBD2 aligns across 9 bases. The J segment lost 3 bases and the V segment lost 8 bases, leaving 2 bases of the junction unmatched. The V gene's germline CDR1 is MNHEY and CDR2 SVGAGI. CDR3 length: 13 amino acids. The CDR3 sequence: CASGSGGYNEQFF. CDR3 in DNA: TGTGCCAGCGGTAGCGGGGGCTACAATGAGCAGTTCTTC.

The chain links TRBV19 to TRBJ1-2; no definite D call. Trimming pared 5 bases from V and 7 bases from J, leaving 23 bases between. Per germline, CDR1 LNHDA and CDR2 SQIVND (reference sequence). CDR3 size: 16 residues. The CDR3 nucleotides read TGTGCCAGTAGTCATAATGGATTACCGGAGGGCTTTGGCTACACCTTC. Residues: CASSHNGLPEGFGYTF.

The chain joins TRBV6-5 to TRBJ1-1, with a tentative D call TRBD1 (6 bases). Germline CDR1 is MNHEY and CDR2 is SVGAGI. CDR3 length equals 12 residues. Trimming took 6 bases from V and 10 from J, leaving 15 bases between them. CDR3 DNA sequence: TGTGCCAGCAGAGGGACAACCTCAGGAGCTTTCTTT. This codes for CASRGTTSGAFF.

V and J are TRBV2 and TRBJ2-3; 8 bases line up with TRBD2. Germline-derived CDR1 and CDR2 are SNHLY and FYNNEI. V dropped 8 bases and J dropped 6; count of bases not matched to a gene: 7. CDR3 length equals 13 residues. CDR3 sequence reads: CASRGGGPDTQYF. The CDR3 DNA is TGTGCCAGCCGGGGGGGAGGGCCGGATACGCAGTATTTT.

This clone was seen a handful of times. The chain joins TRBV5-4 to TRBJ1-2, with D possibly being TRBD1 (5 bases). The CDR3 sequence is 14 residues long. V was clipped by 2 bases and J by 0 bases, with 8 bases between them. Germline V gene sequence: CDR1 SGHNT, CDR2 YYREEE (reference sequence). For the CDR3, the DNA is TGTGCCAGCAGCTTTGGGACTTCTAACTATGGCTACACCTTC. Translation: CASSFGTSNYGYTF.

The chain uses TRBV7-8 and TRBJ1-6, with 12 bases matching TRBD1. V shed 5 bases, J shed 6 bases, and the junction held 5 bases outside the gene matches. Germline V gene lookup returns CDR1 SGHVS and CDR2 FQNEAQ. There are 16 residues in the CDR3. The DNA of the CDR3 is TGTGCCAGCAGCCGAGGGACAGGGGGCAGTAATTCACCCCTCCACTTT. Translation gives CASSRGTGGSNSPLHF.

V usage is TRBV7-2 and J usage is TRBJ2-5; D possibly corresponds to TRBD2 (5 bases). The CDR3 runs 14 residues. Per the germline V gene, CDR1 is SGHTA and CDR2 is FQGNSA. Trimming shortened V by 8 bases and J by 7 bases, and 20 bases separated the two germline ends. The CDR3: CASRHPGVGRTQYF. CDR3 coding DNA: TGTGCCAGCCGTCATCCCGGGGTCGGGCGGACCCAGTACTTC.

The J gene is TRBJ2-2, the V gene TRBV24-1, with D unresolved. Germline CDR1 and CDR2: KGHDR and SFDVKD. CDR3 length equals 16 residues. V lost 2 bases and J lost 0, with 9 bases in between. The CDR3 DNA is TGTGCCACCAGTGATTCAGGTCCTACGAACACCGGGGAGCTGTTTTTT. Its translation: CATSDSGPTNTGELFF.

This clone was recorded a few times. The rearrangement joins TRBV19 to TRBJ1-2; 8 nucleotides match TRBD1. The CDR3 is made up of 14 amino acids. J gave up 3 bases and V 5 bases, and 5 bases lay outside the gene matches. CDR1 is LNHDA and CDR2 is SQIVND in the germline V gene (reference sequence). CDR3 residues: CASSAQTGDYGYTF. CDR3 in DNA: TGTGCCAGTAGTGCCCAGACAGGGGACTATGGCTACACCTTC.

CDR3 amino acids: CASSPGTVNEKLFF. DNA of the CDR3: TGTGCCAGCAGCCCCGGGACAGTCAACGAAAAACTGTTTTTT. The V gene is TRBV6-5, the J gene TRBJ1-4, with 7 bases fitting TRBD1. With 6 bases clipped from V and 8 bases from J, the junction kept 9 bases outside the gene matches. This CDR3 contains 14 residues. The germline CDR1 and CDR2 sequences are MNHEY and SVGAGI.

This chain joins TRBV7-2 and TRBJ2-7; 9 nucleotides line up with TRBD1. The V gene end was trimmed by 4 bases and the J gene end by 5 bases; junction bases not matched to a gene: 6. The CDR3 has 14 amino acids. The germline CDR1 and CDR2 sequences are SGHTA and FQGNSA. The CDR3 here is CASSSVGQGHEQYF. For the CDR3, the DNA is TGTGCCAGCAGCTCCGTGGGACAGGGCCACGAGCAGTACTTC.

The CDR3 nucleotides are TGTGCCAGCAGCTCCGGAAATACAGGGCACTCTGGAAACACCATATATTTT. It yields the protein CASSSGNTGHSGNTIYF. The V gene is TRBV7-9, the J gene TRBJ1-3; weak D call: TRBD1 (6 bases). The CDR3 loop spans 17 amino acids. The germline V gene has CDR1 SEHNR and CDR2 FQNEAQ (reference sequence). V gave up 4 bases and J gave up 0 bases, with 16 bases separating them.